This record looks at one T cell receptor (beta chain) sequence and its context. Its antigen is not yet known. No much larger clonotype is one base removed from it; base qualities were not supplied. The CDR3 starts with the cysteine, ends with the phenylalanine, and has 22 residues. The read is trimmed to its CDR3 DNA, 66 bases read in frame from base 1. A distance of 24 bases separates the germline ends of V and J, which lose 0 bases and 0 bases respectively. CDR1 and CDR2 were assigned from the germline V gene (reference sequence) as LNHNV and YYDKDF. Libraries came from the immunoSEQ multiplex PCR assay. TCRdb stores this immuneACCESS table with in-frame sequences only. Part of the clones is absent; in the studies checked, under half of the shortfall reflects unresolved V genes, and no reason is known for the rest. The sample yields 190,000 or so clones; 90% to 95% were counted once. The ten biggest clones cover more than 1.1% of the sample.

The data stem from a study of control samples from healthy donors and cancer patients (dated by TCRdb to between 2020 and 2021). Sequenced material: blood. The TCR sequence derives from a man aged 18-30 years in good health. The chain employs TRBV15 and TRBJ2-6, with a weak D call of TRBD1 (7 bases match). The CDR3 in this case is CATSRDWGLADRIRSGANVLTF. At the DNA level, the sequence is TGTGCCACCAGCAGAGATTGGGGGTTAGCGGACAGGATCCGCTCTGGGGCCAACGTCCTGACTTTC.